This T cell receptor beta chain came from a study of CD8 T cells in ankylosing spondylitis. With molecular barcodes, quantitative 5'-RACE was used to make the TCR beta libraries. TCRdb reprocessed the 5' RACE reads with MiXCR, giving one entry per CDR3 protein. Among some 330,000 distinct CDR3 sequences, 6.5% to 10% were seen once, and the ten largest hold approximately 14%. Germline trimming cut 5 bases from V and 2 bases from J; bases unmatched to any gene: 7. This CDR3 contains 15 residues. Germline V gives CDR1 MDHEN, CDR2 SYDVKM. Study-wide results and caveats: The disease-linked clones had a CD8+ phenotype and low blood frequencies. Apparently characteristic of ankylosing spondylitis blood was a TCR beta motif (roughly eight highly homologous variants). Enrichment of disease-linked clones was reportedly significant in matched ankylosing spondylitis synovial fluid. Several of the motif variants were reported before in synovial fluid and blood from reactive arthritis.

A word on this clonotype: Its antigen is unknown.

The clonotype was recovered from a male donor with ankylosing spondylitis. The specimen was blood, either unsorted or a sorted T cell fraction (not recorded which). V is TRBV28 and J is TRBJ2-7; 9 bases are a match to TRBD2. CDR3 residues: CASSSPLAGTYEQYF. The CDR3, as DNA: TGTGCCAGCAGTAGTCCCCTAGCGGGAACCTACGAGCAGTACTTC. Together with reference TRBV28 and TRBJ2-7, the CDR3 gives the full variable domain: DVKVTQSSRYLVKRTGEKVFLECVQDMDHENMFWYRQDPGLGLRLIYFSYDVKMKEKGDIPEGYSVSREKKERFSLILESASTNQTSMYLCASSSPLAGTYEQYFGPGTRLTVT.